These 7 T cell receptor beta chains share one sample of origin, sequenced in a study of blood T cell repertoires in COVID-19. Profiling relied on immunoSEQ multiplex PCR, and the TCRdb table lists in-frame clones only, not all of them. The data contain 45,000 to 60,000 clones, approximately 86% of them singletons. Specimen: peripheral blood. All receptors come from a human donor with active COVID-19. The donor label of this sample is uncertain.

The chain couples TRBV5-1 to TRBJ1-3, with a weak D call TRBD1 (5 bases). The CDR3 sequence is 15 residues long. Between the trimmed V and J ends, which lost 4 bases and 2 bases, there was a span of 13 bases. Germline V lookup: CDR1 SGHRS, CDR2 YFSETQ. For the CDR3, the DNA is TGCGCCAGCAGCCCGAGCGGGGGGACTGGAAACACCATATATTTT. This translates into CASSPSGGTGNTIYF.

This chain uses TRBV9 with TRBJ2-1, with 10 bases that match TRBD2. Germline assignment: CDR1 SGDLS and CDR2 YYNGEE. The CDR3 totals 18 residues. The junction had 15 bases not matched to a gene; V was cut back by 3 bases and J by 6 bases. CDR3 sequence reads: CASSGVAGAGGDFNEQFF. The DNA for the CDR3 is TGTGCCAGCAGCGGAGTGGCCGGAGCGGGGGGGGACTTCAATGAGCAGTTCTTC.

The CDR3 loop is CASIPLATRGETQYF. The CDR3 bases are TGTGCCAGCATCCCCCTTGCGACGAGGGGGGAGACCCAGTACTTC. V is TRBV6-5 and J is TRBJ2-5, with a possible D match to TRBD1 (6 bases). Germline lookup yields CDR1 MNHEY and CDR2 SVGAGI. CDR3 length: 15 amino acids. The V end lost 7 bases, the J end lost 5 bases, and 20 bases lay between the germline ends.

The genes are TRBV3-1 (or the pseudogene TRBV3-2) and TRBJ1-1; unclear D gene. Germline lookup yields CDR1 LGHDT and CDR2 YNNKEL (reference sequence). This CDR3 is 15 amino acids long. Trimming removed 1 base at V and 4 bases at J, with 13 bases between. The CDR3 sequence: CASSQAEGRSTEAFF. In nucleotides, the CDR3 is TGTGCCAGCAGCCAAGCCGAGGGCCGGAGCACTGAAGCTTTCTTT.

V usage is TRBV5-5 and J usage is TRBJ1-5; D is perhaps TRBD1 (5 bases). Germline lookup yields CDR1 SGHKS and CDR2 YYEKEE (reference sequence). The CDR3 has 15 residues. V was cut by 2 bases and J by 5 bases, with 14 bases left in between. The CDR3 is CASSLGDWVDQPQHF. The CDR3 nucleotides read TGTGCCAGCAGCTTAGGGGACTGGGTTGATCAGCCCCAGCATTTT.

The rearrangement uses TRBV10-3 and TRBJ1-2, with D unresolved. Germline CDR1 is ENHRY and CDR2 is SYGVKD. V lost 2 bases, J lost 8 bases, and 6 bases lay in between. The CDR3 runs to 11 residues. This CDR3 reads CAISEVRGYTF. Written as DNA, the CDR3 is TGTGCCATCAGTGAGGTCCGGGGCTACACCTTC.

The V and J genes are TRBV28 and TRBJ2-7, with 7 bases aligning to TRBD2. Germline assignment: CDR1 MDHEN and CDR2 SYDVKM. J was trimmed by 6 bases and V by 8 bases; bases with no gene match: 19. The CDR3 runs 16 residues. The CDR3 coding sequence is TGTGCCAGCGGCGATGAGGGAGGGAATAGGTTCGGCGAGCAGTACTTC. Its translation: CASGDEGGNRFGEQYF.